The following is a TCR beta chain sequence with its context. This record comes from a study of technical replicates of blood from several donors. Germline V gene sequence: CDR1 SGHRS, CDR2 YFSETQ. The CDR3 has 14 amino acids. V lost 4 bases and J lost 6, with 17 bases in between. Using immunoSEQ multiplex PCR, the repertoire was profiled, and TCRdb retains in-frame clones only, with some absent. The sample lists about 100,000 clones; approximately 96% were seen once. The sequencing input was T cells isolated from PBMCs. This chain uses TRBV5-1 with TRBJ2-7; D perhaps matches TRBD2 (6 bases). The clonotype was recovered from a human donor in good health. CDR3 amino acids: CASSLGTQSAEQYF. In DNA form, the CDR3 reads TGCGCCAGCAGCCTAGGGACTCAGTCAGCCGAGCAGTACTTC.